The 26 T cell receptor beta chains below all came from one sample that was sequenced in a study of blood T cell repertoires in COVID-19 (dated by TCRdb to 2020 to 2021). The library came from the immunoSEQ multiplex PCR assay. As stored in TCRdb, this immuneACCESS dataset retains in-frame rearrangements with V and J assigned. A fraction of the clones does not appear; measured against another copy, unresolved V genes explain less than half of the discrepancy, and the remainder lacks a known reason. The sample profile shows more than 150,000 clones; about four fifths of them were found once. Clones ranked in the top ten supply over 10% of the sample. Sequencing was performed on peripheral blood. The receptors were gathered from a man in his 70s who had recovered from COVID-19.

This clone was picked up a small number of times. The rearrangement uses TRBV3-1 (or the pseudogene TRBV3-2) and TRBJ2-7; no reliable D call. The CDR3 sequence is 13 residues long. Germline-derived CDR1 and CDR2 are LGHDT and YNNKEL (reference sequence). Trimming took 5 bases from V and 4 from J, leaving 12 bases between them. The CDR3 loop reads CASSSSVSYEQYF. CDR3 DNA: TGTGCCAGCAGCTCCTCGGTCTCTTACGAGCAGTACTTC.

The chain links TRBV25-1 to TRBJ1-1; D not certain. In germline, CDR1 is MGHDK, CDR2 SYGVNS. With 9 bases removed from V and 1 base from J, the gap between germline ends came to 6 bases. The CDR3 is made up of 11 amino acids. For the CDR3, the DNA is TGTGCCAGTACAGCGAACACTGAAGCTTTCTTT. Its protein is CASTANTEAFF.

The chain has TRBV20-1 and TRBJ1-2; tentatively, D is TRBD1 (5 bases). The CDR3 contains 11 residues. The germline CDR1 and CDR2 sequences are DFQATT and SNEGSKA (reference sequence). Trimming took 5 bases from V and 7 from J, leaving 11 bases between them. CDR3 nucleotide sequence: TGCAGTGCTGCGGGGGGGGGTGGCTACACCTTC. Its protein is CSAAGGGGYTF.

V usage is TRBV19 and J usage is TRBJ1-5, with D possibly matching TRBD1 (6 bases). Germline lookup yields CDR1 LNHDA and CDR2 SQIVND (reference sequence). V was cut by 3 bases and J by 2 bases, with 17 bases left in between. The CDR3 has 17 residues. The CDR3 DNA is TGTGCCAGTAGTATGACGCTCGGGACATTGGGCAATCAGCCCCAGCATTTT. Residues: CASSMTLGTLGNQPQHF.

The rearrangement uses TRBV10-3 and TRBJ2-1; 13 positions match TRBD2. CDR3 length: 15 residues. Germline V gene data show CDR1 as ENHRY and CDR2 as SYGVKD. Losses at the gene ends were 4 bases for V and 8 bases for J; bases not matched to a gene: 5. Written as DNA, the CDR3 is TGTGCCATCAGTGGACTAGCGGGAGGTATGGATGAGCAGTTCTTC. This sequence encodes CAISGLAGGMDEQFF.

J is TRBJ1-2 and V is TRBV14; D is ambiguous. The CDR3 sequence is 13 residues long. V was trimmed by 3 bases and J by 5 bases, leaving 10 bases between them. CDR1 SGHDN and CDR2 FVKESK come from the germline V gene. DNA of the CDR3: TGTGCCAGCAGCCATCCCAGAGGGTATGGCTACACCTTC. Its translation is CASSHPRGYGYTF.

This clone was seen only a few times. The genes are TRBV28 and TRBJ1-3; 7 nucleotides agree with TRBD1. The CDR3 length is 15 residues. Trimming at V came to 5 bases and at J to 4 bases, leaving 8 bases not matched to a gene. Germline V gene sequence: CDR1 MDHEN, CDR2 SYDVKM. DNA for the CDR3: TGTGCCAGCAGTCCTCATCGACAGGGAGGAAACACCATATATTTT. Translating gives CASSPHRQGGNTIYF.

The DNA for the CDR3 is TGTGCCAGCAGCTCCGTTGGGGAGTGGTCAGATACGCAGTATTTT. Its translation: CASSSVGEWSDTQYF. The genes are TRBV7-2 and TRBJ2-3; maybe TRBD2 (5 bases). CDR3 length: 15 residues. Between the trimmed V and J ends, which lost 4 bases and 4 bases, there was a span of 15 bases. Germline CDR1 SGHTA, CDR2 FQGNSA.

J is TRBJ2-3 and V is TRBV4-2; D may be TRBD2 (7 bases). The germline gives CDR1 LGHNA, CDR2 YNFKEQ. V lost 5 bases and J lost 4, with 22 bases in between. CDR3 length: 17 residues. The DNA of the CDR3 is TGTGCCAGCAGCTCACTAAAACAGGGCGGGAGCGCAGATACGCAGTATTTT. Translation: CASSSLKQGGSADTQYF.

In DNA form, the CDR3 reads TGTGCCAGCAGTGGGGGGACTAGCGGGAGCAATGAGCAGTTCTTC. It specifies CASSGGTSGSNEQFF. J is TRBJ2-1 and V is TRBV2; 14 nucleotides agree with TRBD2. V shed 4 bases and J 6 bases; nucleotides not matched to a gene: 2. The V gene's germline CDR1 is SNHLY and CDR2 FYNNEI. The CDR3 has 15 amino acids.

The rearrangement links TRBV18 to TRBJ1-2; D perhaps matches TRBD1 (6 bases). Germline assignment: CDR1 KGHSH and CDR2 LQKENI. The CDR3 runs 14 residues. V was pared by 3 bases and J by 6 bases, with 14 bases between. The CDR3 nucleotides are TGTGCCAGCTCACCGGGGGACATCGTAAATGGCTACACCTTC. Amino acid sequence: CASSPGDIVNGYTF.

The CDR3 sequence: CASSQEGRNYGYTF. The CDR3 DNA reads TGTGCCAGCAGCCAAGAGGGGAGGAACTATGGCTACACCTTC. This chain links TRBV3-1 (or the pseudogene TRBV3-2) with TRBJ1-2; D not resolved. Trimming stripped 0 bases from V and 2 bases from J, with 7 bases between. There are 14 residues in the CDR3. Per germline, CDR1 LGHDT and CDR2 YNNKEL (reference sequence).

V gene TRBV18 combines with J gene TRBJ2-3; weak D call: TRBD2 (6 bases). Deletions cut 0 bases from V and 2 bases from J, with 9 bases between. The CDR3 is 15 amino acids. Germline CDR1 is KGHSH and CDR2 is LQKENI. The CDR3 DNA is TGTGCCAGCTCACCACCGGAGGGGAACACAGATACGCAGTATTTT. It encodes CASSPPEGNTDTQYF.

The chain recombines TRBV28 with TRBJ1-2; tentatively, D is TRBD1 (6 bases). The CDR3 covers 11 residues. Looked up from germline, CDR1 is MDHEN and CDR2 is SYDVKM. Between the trimmed V and J ends, which lost 4 bases and 8 bases, there was a span of 8 bases. In nucleotides, the CDR3 is TGTGCCAGCAGTTACAGGGACGGCTACACCTTC. Its translation: CASSYRDGYTF.

The chain links TRBV6-5 to TRBJ1-1; a weak D match, TRBD1 (6 bases). The V gene lost 2 bases and the J gene lost 2 bases, with 9 bases spanning the gap. This CDR3 is 14 amino acids long. Germline V lookup: CDR1 MNHEY, CDR2 SVGAGI. The CDR3 sequence: CASSYVRGNTEAFF. The CDR3 region has the DNA TGTGCCAGCAGTTACGTCAGGGGCAACACTGAAGCTTTCTTT.

This clone came up once. The chain couples TRBV9 to TRBJ2-7; TRBD1 agrees at 9 bases. The CDR3 length is 16 residues. Germline loops: CDR1 SGDLS, CDR2 YYNGEE. V dropped 0 bases and J dropped 1; count of bases not matched to a gene: 5. CDR3 amino acids: CASSVGTGTGSYEQYF. As DNA, the CDR3 is TGTGCCAGCAGCGTAGGGACTGGGACAGGGTCCTACGAGCAGTACTTC.

The chain has TRBV2 and TRBJ1-3, with D unclear. V was clipped by 9 bases and J by 4 bases, with 13 bases between them. This CDR3 spans 13 amino acids. The germline V gene has CDR1 SNHLY and CDR2 FYNNEI. CDR3 DNA: TGTGCCAGTACCTCGGGATCAGGAAACACCATATATTTT. Translated: CASTSGSGNTIYF.

This chain links TRBV5-4 with TRBJ2-1; perhaps TRBD2 as D (5 bases). From germline, CDR1 is SGHNT and CDR2 YYREEE (reference sequence). The CDR3 runs 16 residues. V was cut by 4 bases and J by 0 bases, with 14 bases left in between. The CDR3 reads CASSPGAATSYNEQFF. The DNA of the CDR3 is TGTGCCAGCAGCCCCGGAGCGGCGACCTCCTACAATGAGCAGTTCTTC.

This rearrangement joins TRBV4-1 to TRBJ1-4; the D is unclear. Germline V gene lookup returns CDR1 MGHRA and CDR2 YSYEKL. The CDR3 covers 16 residues. Trimming pared 1 base from V and 2 bases from J, leaving 11 bases between. CDR3 loop: CASSQGEGRTNEKLFF. Written as DNA, the CDR3 is TGCGCCAGCAGCCAAGGGGAGGGCCGGACTAATGAAAAACTGTTTTTT.

The chain has TRBV27 and TRBJ2-7; weak D call: TRBD1 (6 bases). V lost 3 bases to trimming and J lost 0 bases, with 12 bases between them. Germline loops: CDR1 MNHEY, CDR2 SMNVEV (reference sequence). The CDR3 length is 15 residues. The DNA of the CDR3 is TGTGCCAGCAGTTTCCTTGGACAGAGCTCCTACGAGCAGTACTTC. Translation gives CASSFLGQSSYEQYF.

The J gene is TRBJ2-7, the V gene TRBV7-2; TRBD1 might be the D (6 bases). CDR1 and CDR2 (germline): SGHTA, FQGNSA. Trimming took off 1 base at V and 6 bases at J, with 16 bases between the two ends. The CDR3 is made up of 15 amino acids. The DNA for the CDR3 is TGTGCCAGCAGCTTAGTAGCCTGGGCAGGGGCCGAGCAGTACTTC. This codes for CASSLVAWAGAEQYF.

This chain links TRBV7-2 with TRBJ2-3; D ambiguous. CDR1 and CDR2 (germline): SGHTA, FQGNSA. Trimming took off 5 bases at V and 5 bases at J, with 8 bases between the two ends. The CDR3 contains 12 residues. CDR3 sequence: CASSPAGDTQYF. The DNA for the CDR3 is TGTGCCAGCAGCCCAGCAGGAGATACGCAGTATTTT.

V and J are TRBV7-3 and TRBJ2-7; the match to TRBD1 covers 9 bases. J was trimmed by 3 bases and V by 5 bases; bases with no gene match: 2. Looked up from germline, CDR1 is SGHTA and CDR2 is FQGTGA. CDR3 length: 13 amino acids. CDR3 in DNA: TGTGCCAGCAGCACAGGGGGCAACTACGAGCAGTACTTC. This gives the protein CASSTGGNYEQYF.

The V call is TRBV7-2, the J call TRBJ2-5, with TRBD2 identical over 7 bases. Germline V gene sequence: CDR1 SGHTA, CDR2 FQGNSA. With V trimmed by 5 bases and J by 1 base, 13 bases remained unmatched. This CDR3 spans 17 amino acids. The CDR3 nucleotides are TGTGCCAGCAGCCCCGTCTGGTCTAGCGGAGGCCAAGAGACCCAGTACTTC. Translation gives CASSPVWSSGGQETQYF.

J is TRBJ2-2 and V is TRBV24-1; D is unclear. In germline, CDR1 is KGHDR, CDR2 SFDVKD. The CDR3 consists of 13 residues. V dropped 5 bases and J dropped 1 base, with 4 bases sitting between them. CDR3 nucleotides: TGTGCCACCAGTGGGAGGAACACCGGGGAGCTGTTTTTT. This encodes CATSGRNTGELFF.

For this clone: Other nucleotide sequences in the sample specify the same CDR3. The V call is TRBV7-2, the J call TRBJ2-2, with D tentatively TRBD1 (6 bases). Germline V gene data show CDR1 as SGHTA and CDR2 as FQGNSA. The CDR3 loop spans 14 amino acids. Trimming left V 3 bases short and J 1 base short, with 6 bases between. This CDR3 reads CASSLGQNTGELFF. CDR3 in DNA: TGTGCCAGCAGCTTGGGACAGAACACCGGGGAGCTGTTTTTT.